Each of the 8 T cell receptor beta chains below was sequenced from the same sample in a study of blood T cell repertoires in COVID-19. Produced via immunoSEQ multiplex PCR; TCRdb's table is partial and in-frame only. The sample lists about 41,000 clones; 70% to 90% were seen once. The specimen sequenced was peripheral blood. The receptors originated from a man aged 55 to 70 with acute or convalescent COVID-19.

The V gene is TRBV5-1, the J gene TRBJ2-2, with D unclear. Trimming took off 0 bases at V and 4 bases at J, with 7 bases between the two ends. Looked up from germline, CDR1 is SGHRS and CDR2 is YFSETQ. The CDR3 contains 14 residues. CDR3 DNA sequence: TGCGCCAGCAGCTTGGGCAGGCCCACCGGGGAGCTGTTTTTT. It codes for CASSLGRPTGELFF.

DNA for the CDR3: TGTGCCAGCACCGAGGACAGGTCGGTTTCTGGAAACACCATATATTTT. It yields the protein CASTEDRSVSGNTIYF. V is TRBV6-6 and J is TRBJ1-3, with 7 bases lining up with TRBD1. This CDR3 is 16 amino acids long. J lost 1 base, V lost 7 bases, and 10 bases had no gene match. CDR1 is MNHNY, CDR2 SVGAGI, per germline (reference sequence).

The genes are TRBV7-2 and TRBJ2-2; 12 bases line up with TRBD2. The germline V gene has CDR1 SGHTA and CDR2 FQGNSA. The CDR3 length is 19 residues. Trimming took 1 base from V and 6 from J; bases not matched to a gene: 12. The CDR3 sequence is CASSLVASGGARGAGELFF. In nucleotides, the CDR3 is TGTGCCAGCAGCTTAGTGGCTAGCGGGGGGGCGAGGGGCGCCGGGGAGCTGTTTTTT. Together with reference TRBV7-2 and TRBJ2-2, the CDR3 gives the full variable domain: GAGVSQSPSNKVTEKGKDVELRCDPISGHTALYWYRQSLGQGLEFLIYFQGNSAPDKSGLPSDRFSAERTGGSVSTLTIQRTQQEDSAVYLCASSLVASGGARGAGELFFGEGSRLTVL.

This clone has a handful of counts. The chain uses TRBV12-5 and TRBJ2-1; D perhaps matches TRBD1 (6 bases). Germline V gene lookup returns CDR1 LGHNT and CDR2 FRNRAP. V dropped 3 bases and J dropped 6 bases, with 12 bases sitting between them. This CDR3 has 14 amino acids. CDR3 sequence reads: CASGFPVQGNEQFF. DNA for the CDR3: TGTGCTAGTGGTTTCCCCGTACAGGGCAATGAGCAGTTCTTC.

V is TRBV3-1 (or the pseudogene TRBV3-2) and J is TRBJ1-1; D not resolved. There are 12 residues in the CDR3. V lost 4 bases to trimming and J lost 10 bases, with 13 bases between them. Germline lookup yields CDR1 LGHDT and CDR2 YNNKEL (reference sequence). The CDR3 DNA reads TGTGCCAGCAGCCGGCGAGGTTATGGAGCTTTCTTT. It is translated as CASSRRGYGAFF.

The J gene is TRBJ1-2, the V gene TRBV18; TRBD1 aligns across 8 bases. The J segment lost 4 bases and the V segment lost 0 bases, leaving 4 bases of the junction unmatched. The CDR3 spans 15 residues. The germline gives CDR1 KGHSH, CDR2 LQKENI. The CDR3 sequence: CASSPPSTGAYGYTF. The CDR3 nucleotides read TGTGCCAGCTCACCACCGTCGACAGGGGCCTATGGCTACACCTTC.

The chain is built from TRBV27 and TRBJ1-2; TRBD1 agrees at 7 bases. Germline CDR1 reads MNHEY; CDR2 reads SMNVEV (reference sequence). Unmatched junction bases numbered 1, after V lost 5 bases and J lost 1 base. This CDR3 is 13 amino acids long. The CDR3 is CASSRDSNYGYTF. CDR3 nucleotide sequence: TGTGCCAGCAGTCGGGACAGTAACTATGGCTACACCTTC.

This rearrangement joins TRBV10-2 to TRBJ1-1; D remains unclear. CDR3 length: 16 amino acids. With 3 bases removed from V and 5 bases from J, the gap between germline ends came to 19 bases. Germline V CDR1 and CDR2: WSHSY, SAAADI. The CDR3 DNA is TGCGCCAGCAGTGATGCGGCCCCGTGGGTGAGGACTGAAGCTTTCTTT. This gives the protein CASSDAAPWVRTEAFF.